The rows below give T cell receptor beta chains drawn from one sample of a study of cytomegalovirus exposure and HLA in healthy donors. Some clones are missing from TCRdb's copy, which holds only in-frame ones; the method was immunoSEQ multiplex PCR. Of about 95,000 clones in the sample, about 70% were seen once. Sequencing input: PBMCs. These receptor sequences come from a man in his fifties or sixties in good health and CMV-seronegative. Both conserved end residues are part of each CDR3. The D gene is left open where the match is weak. Rows give clone size only sometimes, using once, few, many, or a class for an expanded clone.

D gene,V gene,J gene,clone size,CDR3 DNA,CDR3 protein
TRBD1,TRBV30,TRBJ1-1,NA,TGTGCCTGGGGACAGGGAAACACTGAAGCTTTCTTT,CAWGQGNTEAFF
TRBD2,TRBV6-1,TRBJ2-7,NA,TGTGCCAGCAGCGAGCGGGAGGCCACTTCGGAGCAGTACTTC,CASSEREATSEQYF
NA,TRBV2,TRBJ2-7,NA,TGTGCCAGCGCCTACATTAGCAGATCCTACGAGCAGTACTTC,CASAYISRSYEQYF
TRBD1,TRBV6-5,TRBJ2-7,NA,TGTGCCAGCAGTTCGTCCCGGGACAGGGGTTACGAGCAGTACTTC,CASSSSRDRGYEQYF
TRBD2,TRBV6-1,TRBJ2-3,once,TGTGCCAGCAGTGAATACGGCGGGGGGACTAGCACAGATACGCAGTATTTT,CASSEYGGGTSTDTQYF
NA,TRBV9,TRBJ2-2,few,TGTGCCAGCAGCGTAGCCCTCTCCTTCACCGGGGAGCTGTTTTTT,CASSVALSFTGELFF
TRBD2,TRBV11-2,TRBJ2-3,NA,TGTGCCAGCAGCCCATCCCTTACCCTAGCGGACACAGATACGCAGTATTTT,CASSPSLTLADTDTQYF
NA,TRBV6-5,TRBJ1-5,NA,TGTGCCAGCAGTTACTCGACTCTACCGGAGGATCAGCCCCAGCATTTT,CASSYSTLPEDQPQHF
NA,TRBV9,TRBJ1-1,NA,TGTGCCAGCAGCGAGGGGGGGGTTAGGACTGAAGCTTTCTTT,CASSEGGVRTEAFF
TRBD2,TRBV6-1,TRBJ2-3,few,TGTGCCAGCAGATCAGCGGGGGACGGCACAGATACGCAGTATTTT,CASRSAGDGTDTQYF
TRBD1,TRBV19,TRBJ1-4,NA,TGTGCCAGTAAGAATACAGGGGGCCGCTATGAAAAACTGTTTTTT,CASKNTGGRYEKLFF
TRBD1,TRBV2,TRBJ1-6,NA,TGTGCCAGCAAGGGGACAGGGTTATTCTCCTATAATTCACCCCTCCACTTT,CASKGTGLFSYNSPLHF
NA,TRBV2,TRBJ1-3,NA,TGTGCCAGCAGTGAAAAAGCCTCTGGAAACACCATATATTTT,CASSEKASGNTIYF
TRBD1,TRBV2,TRBJ2-7,NA,TGTGCCAGCAGCCCAATTAGGGACAGGGGATACTTC,CASSPIRDRGYF
TRBD1,TRBV28,TRBJ2-7,NA,TGTGCCAGCAGTAGCAGAAATACAGGGGCCCGAACCTACGAGCAGTACTTC,CASSSRNTGARTYEQYF
TRBD2,TRBV4-3,TRBJ2-1,many,TGCGCCAGCAGCCAAGAGCAGCTCCTAGCGGGGTGGGACAATGAGCAGTTCTTC,CASSQEQLLAGWDNEQFF
TRBD2,TRBV10-1,TRBJ2-5,NA,TGCGCCAGCAGTGAGGGTAGCGGGGTTGCAGAGACCCAGTACTTC,CASSEGSGVAETQYF
TRBD2,TRBV6-5,TRBJ2-1,NA,TGTGCCAGCAGTCGACTAGCGGGAGGGCGCAATGAGCAGTTCTTC,CASSRLAGGRNEQFF
NA,TRBV19,TRBJ2-7,NA,TGTGCCACCCGGGGGGACAGGCGAATCCACGAGCAGTACTTC,CATRGDRRIHEQYF
TRBD1,TRBV10-3,TRBJ1-3,NA,TGTGCCATCAGGGATCCGGGACAGGGTGCTGGAAACACCATATATTTT,CAIRDPGQGAGNTIYF
TRBD1,TRBV19,TRBJ1-5,NA,TGTGCCAGTAGGGGGACAGGCGGTGGGCCCCAGCATTTT,CASRGTGGGPQHF
NA,TRBV5-1,TRBJ1-1,NA,TGCGCCAGCAGCTTGGGGCGGGAGAACACTGAAGCTTTCTTT,CASSLGRENTEAFF
NA,TRBV5-8,TRBJ1-5,NA,TGTGCCAGCAGCGGATGGCGGGGGCCTCAGCCCCAGCATTTT,CASSGWRGPQPQHF
TRBD2,TRBV11-2,TRBJ2-3,NA,TGTGCCAGCAGCTTAGATACTCCCGCTCTAGCGGCTAGCACAGATACGCAGTATTTT,CASSLDTPALAASTDTQYF
TRBD1,TRBV4-1,TRBJ2-2,medium-sized,TGCGCCAGCAGCCAAGAAGCTGGACAGGGGGCGGGCGGGGAGCTGTTTTTT,CASSQEAGQGAGGELFF
TRBD2,TRBV5-4,TRBJ2-1,NA,TGTGCCAGCAGCACGGACTTGGCGGGAGATGAGCAGTTCTTC,CASSTDLAGDEQFF
TRBD2,TRBV5-8,TRBJ2-1,NA,TGTGCCAGCAGCTCTCCGGGACTAGCGCGCAATGAGCAGTTCTTC,CASSSPGLARNEQFF
NA,TRBV5-8,TRBJ1-6,NA,TGTGCCAGCAGCTTGGGAGGGACTGGATCACCCCTCCACTTT,CASSLGGTGSPLHF
TRBD1,TRBV30,TRBJ1-1,NA,TGTGCCTGGAGTCGACAGGGGAACACTGAAGCTTTCTTT,CAWSRQGNTEAFF
TRBD2,TRBV2,TRBJ2-1,NA,TGTGCCAGCAGTGAAGAGGCTAGCGGTCCCCTAGCGATCTTC,CASSEEASGPLAIF
TRBD1,TRBV6-5,TRBJ1-2,NA,TGTGCCAGCAGCCGAACCGGGACAGGGGAGTTGGGCTACACCTTC,CASSRTGTGELGYTF
NA,TRBV11-2,TRBJ2-7,NA,TGTGCCAGCAGCTTAGAGACAGGCATGGCGTACGAGCAGTACTTC,CASSLETGMAYEQYF
NA,TRBV2,TRBJ2-5,NA,TGTGCCAGCAGTCCTCTGAGGGCCGGGGAGACCCAGTACTTC,CASSPLRAGETQYF
TRBD2,TRBV6-1,TRBJ2-5,NA,TGTGCCAGCAGTGAATACCTGAGCGGGGGGGCAGTAGGAGTCCAAGAGACCCAGTACTTC,CASSEYLSGGAVGVQETQYF
TRBD2,TRBV5-4,TRBJ2-7,NA,TGTGCCAGCAGCTTGGCCGGGGGGAATGGCGACTTC,CASSLAGGNGDF
TRBD2,TRBV7-9,TRBJ2-2,NA,TGTTCCAGCAGCGCGGGACTAGCGGTAGACGGGGAGCTGTTTTTT,CSSSAGLAVDGELFF
NA,TRBV7-7,TRBJ2-7,NA,TGTGCCAGCAGCTTAGCGGAGCGGTACGAGCAGTACTTC,CASSLAERYEQYF
NA,TRBV28,TRBJ1-5,few,TGTGCCAGCAGTGATGACGGGAATCAGCCCCAGCATTTT,CASSDDGNQPQHF
NA,TRBV7-6,TRBJ2-1,NA,TGTGCCAGCAGCTTAGCGGGACTCGATCCGTTCTTC,CASSLAGLDPFF
NA,TRBV12-5,TRBJ1-2,NA,TGTGCTAGTGGTTTGCCCGGGGGACTTGGCTACACCTTC,CASGLPGGLGYTF
TRBD2,TRBV6-6,TRBJ2-2,NA,TGTGCCAGCAGTTACGGGAGCGGGGGCCGAACCGGGGAGCTGTTTTTT,CASSYGSGGRTGELFF
NA,TRBV2,TRBJ2-7,once,TGTGCCAGCAGTATGTTCGGGAGAAACGAGCAGTACTTC,CASSMFGRNEQYF
TRBD2,TRBV9,TRBJ2-3,few,TGTGCCAGCAGCGTAAGGGCGGGGGGCCGTGGAGATACGCAGTATTTT,CASSVRAGGRGDTQYF